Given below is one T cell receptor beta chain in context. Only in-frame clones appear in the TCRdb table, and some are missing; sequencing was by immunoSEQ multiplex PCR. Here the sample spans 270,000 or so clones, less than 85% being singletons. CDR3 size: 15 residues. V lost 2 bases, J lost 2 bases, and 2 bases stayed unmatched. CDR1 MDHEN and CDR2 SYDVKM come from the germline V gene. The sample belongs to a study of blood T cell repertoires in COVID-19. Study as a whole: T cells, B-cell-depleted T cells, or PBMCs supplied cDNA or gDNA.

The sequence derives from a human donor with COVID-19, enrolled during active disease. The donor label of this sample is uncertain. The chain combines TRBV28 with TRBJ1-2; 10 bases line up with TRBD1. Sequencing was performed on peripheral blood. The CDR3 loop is CASSLPTGGNYGYTF. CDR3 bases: TGTGCCAGCAGTTTACCGACAGGGGGCAACTATGGCTACACCTTC.